This T cell receptor beta chain was recorded in a study of identical twins. Study results and limitations: For out-of-frame beta sequences, excess twin sharing was weaker.

CDR1 and CDR2 (germline): SGHKS, YYEKEE (reference sequence). This CDR3 contains 15 residues. Trimming left V 0 bases short and J 3 bases short, with 9 bases between. Points on this clonotype: Its target is unknown.

TCRdb reprocessed the 5' RACE reads via MiXCR and lists one record per CDR3 protein. The table has hundreds of thousands of distinct CDR3 sequences, approximately 18% seen once. The same sample was also studied in work on T cells expressing NK-cell markers.

Sequences were obtained from PBMCs. The TCR sequence derives from a woman aged 18-29 years in good health. The chain is built from TRBV5-5 and TRBJ2-2; D perhaps matches TRBD2 (6 bases). CDR3 loop: CASSLAGEDTGELFF. CDR3 DNA sequence: TGTGCCAGCAGCTTGGCGGGGGAGGACACCGGGGAGCTGTTTTTT.